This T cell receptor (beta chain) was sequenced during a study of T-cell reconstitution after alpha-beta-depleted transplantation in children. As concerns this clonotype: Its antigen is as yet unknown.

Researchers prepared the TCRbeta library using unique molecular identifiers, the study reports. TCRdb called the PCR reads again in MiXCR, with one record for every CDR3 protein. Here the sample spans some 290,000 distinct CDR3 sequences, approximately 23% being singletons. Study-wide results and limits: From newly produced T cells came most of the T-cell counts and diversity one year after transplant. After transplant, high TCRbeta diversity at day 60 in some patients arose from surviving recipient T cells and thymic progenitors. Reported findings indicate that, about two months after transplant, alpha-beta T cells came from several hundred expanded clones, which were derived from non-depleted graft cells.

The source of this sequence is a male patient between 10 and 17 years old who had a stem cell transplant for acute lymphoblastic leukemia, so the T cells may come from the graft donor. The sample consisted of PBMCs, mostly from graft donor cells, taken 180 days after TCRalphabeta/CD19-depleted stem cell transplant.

In DNA, the CDR3 is TGTGCCAGCAGCTTCACTAGCGGGTTCACCTACGAGCAGTACTTC. Translated, it gives CASSFTSGFTYEQYF. The chain carries TRBV5-5 and TRBJ2-7, with 9 bases identical to TRBD2. Trimming cost V 2 bases and J 2 bases; bases outside gene matches: 5. The CDR3 consists of 15 residues. Germline CDR1 reads SGHKS; CDR2 reads YYEKEE (reference sequence).